The clone carrying this T cell receptor (beta chain) was found a few times. Its antigen is not known. V was shortened by 3 bases and J by 0 bases, with 12 bases between the two germline ends. The CDR3 runs to 15 residues. The sample belongs to a study of CD8 T cells in ankylosing spondylitis. Each CDR3 protein is one row after TCRdb ran MiXCR on the 5' RACE reads. The sample has 380,000 or so distinct CDR3 sequences; 20% are singletons. Study-wide results and caveats: Ankylosing spondylitis blood appeared to be characterized by a TCR beta motif of under ten highly homologous variants.

Material for sequencing was blood, either unsorted or a sorted T cell fraction (not recorded which). The chain uses TRBV12-3 or TRBV12-4 and TRBJ2-7; D is ambiguous. The clonotype comes from a male donor with ankylosing spondylitis or in good health (not recorded which). DNA of the CDR3: TGTGCCAGCAGTTTTATTGGTGAACTCTCCTACGAGCAGTACTTC. This encodes CASSFIGELSYEQYF.